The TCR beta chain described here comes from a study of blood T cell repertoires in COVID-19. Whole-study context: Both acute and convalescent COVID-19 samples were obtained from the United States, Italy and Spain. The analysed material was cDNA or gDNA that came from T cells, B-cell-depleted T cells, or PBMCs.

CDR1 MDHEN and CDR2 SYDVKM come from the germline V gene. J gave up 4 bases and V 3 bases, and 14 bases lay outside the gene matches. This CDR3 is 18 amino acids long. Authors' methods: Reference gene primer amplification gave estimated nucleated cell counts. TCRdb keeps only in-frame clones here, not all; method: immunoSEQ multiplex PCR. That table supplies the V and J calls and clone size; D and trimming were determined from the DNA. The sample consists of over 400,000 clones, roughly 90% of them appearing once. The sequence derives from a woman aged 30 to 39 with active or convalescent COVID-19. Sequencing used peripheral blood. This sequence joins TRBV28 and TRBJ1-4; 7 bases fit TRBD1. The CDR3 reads CASSFQFLSGQDNEKLFF. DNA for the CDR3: TGTGCCAGCAGTTTCCAATTTTTATCAGGACAGGATAATGAAAAACTGTTTTTT. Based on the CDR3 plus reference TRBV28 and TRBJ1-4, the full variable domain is DVKVTQSSRYLVKRTGEKVFLECVQDMDHENMFWYRQDPGLGLRLIYFSYDVKMKEKGDIPEGYSVSREKKERFSLILESASTNQTSMYLCASSFQFLSGQDNEKLFFGSGTQLSVL.